This entry lists 5 T cell receptor beta chains sequenced from one sample in a study of neurological immune-mediated disorders. TCRdb reprocessed the 5' RACE reads via MiXCR and lists one record per CDR3 protein. The sample has roughly 48,000 distinct CDR3 sequences; roughly 13% are singletons. Described time point: longitudinal time-point 3. Material: PBMCs. These receptors originate from a male donor with HTLV-1-associated myelopathy (HAM/TSP).

This clonotype was observed many times. The chain is built from TRBV5-6 and TRBJ2-7; 7 bases line up with TRBD2. Germline CDR1 reads SGHDT; CDR2 reads YYEEEE. The CDR3 has 13 residues. V was clipped by 4 bases and J by 6 bases; unmatched bases: 7. The CDR3 DNA reads as TGTGCCAGCAGCAATCCAGGCGGGGGCGAGCAGTACTTC. This translates into CASSNPGGGEQYF.

To note about this clonotype: A read error may be the cause here, since a much bigger clone is one base away. This chain connects TRBV5-1 to TRBJ1-1, with D perhaps matching TRBD1 (5 bases). The CDR3 has 14 amino acids. Germline V gene sequence: CDR1 SGHRS, CDR2 YFSETQ. As DNA, the CDR3 is TGCGCCAGCAGCTTGAATCCGGGGGGGACTGATGCTTTCTTT. It encodes CASSLNPGGTDAFF.

In its sample, this clonotype ranks as medium-sized (0.01 to 0.1%). V gene TRBV27 combines with J gene TRBJ1-1, with 8 bases matching TRBD1. The junction had 8 bases not matched to a gene; V was cut back by 3 bases and J by 8 bases. The CDR3 consists of 14 residues. The germline gives CDR1 MNHEY, CDR2 SMNVEV (reference sequence). For the CDR3, the DNA is TGTGCCAGCAGTTTTGGGACAGGAGATCCCGAAGCTTTCTTT. Its protein product is CASSFGTGDPEAFF.

This clonotype was seen many times. The rearrangement uses TRBV11-1 and TRBJ2-1, with 8 bases lining up with TRBD1. Germline CDR1 is SGHAT and CDR2 is FQDESV (reference sequence). The CDR3 extends over 14 amino acids. The V gene end was trimmed by 3 bases and the J gene end by 8 bases; junction bases not matched to a gene: 6. CDR3 DNA sequence: TGTGCCAGCAGCTTTCGGACAGGGTCATATGAGCAGTTCTTC. Protein product: CASSFRTGSYEQFF.

This clonotype was picked up many times. The gene calls are TRBV7-2 and TRBJ1-6; D is unclear. The CDR3 has 12 amino acids. Trimming stripped 5 bases from V and 4 bases from J, with 3 bases between. Germline-derived CDR1 and CDR2 are SGHTA and FQGNSA. CDR3 bases: TGTGCCAGCAGCCCTTATAATTCACCCCTCCACTTT. Translating gives CASSPYNSPLHF.